This T cell receptor beta chain is drawn from a study of early T cells in non-severe SARS-CoV-2 infection. At least ten counts were recorded for this clonotype. This CDR3 contains 13 residues. Germline CDR1 SNHLY, CDR2 FYNNEI. V dropped 6 bases and J dropped 4 bases, with 10 bases sitting between them. TCRdb passed the 5' RACE reads through MiXCR, listing each CDR3 protein once. The profile covers tens of thousands of distinct CDR3 sequences, with roughly 10% appearing a single time and under 9% taken by the ten largest. V is TRBV2 and J is TRBJ1-3, with D possibly TRBD1 on 6 matching bases. The TCR sequence derives from an adult who was a healthcare worker with PCR-confirmed SARS-CoV-2 infection or an uninfected control (not recorded which). Material for sequencing was whole blood. The CDR3 loop is CASRGQGGNTIYF. The CDR3 DNA sequence: TGTGCCAGCAGGGGACAAGGGGGAAACACCATATATTTT.